This T cell receptor (beta chain) stems from a study of spatial heterogeneity in lung cancer. Study in general: Samples were obtained from around 73 donors, all untreated early-stage non-small cell lung cancer patients.

This clonotype was counted ten times or more. Indicated time point: blood at routine non-recurrence follow-up after resection. Tumor, nontumor lung or frozen PBMC supplied whole RNA that was sequenced unsorted. Germline V gene data show CDR1 as SGHTA and CDR2 as FQGNSA. Trimming left V 1 base short and J 1 base short, with 10 bases between. CDR3 length equals 15 residues. Every cDNA TCR molecule received its own unique molecular identifier. TCRdb independently ran MiXCR on the 5' RACE reads; one entry per CDR3 protein. The data hold roughly 120,000 distinct CDR3 sequences, with 10% to 15% observed a single time.

The sequence was collected from a male donor with early-stage non-small cell lung cancer. The rearrangement joins TRBV7-2 to TRBJ2-5; possibly TRBD2 for D (5 bases). This specimen was PBMCs, taken at follow-up. This CDR3 reads CASSLDIGVQETQYF. CDR3 bases: TGTGCCAGCAGCTTAGATATCGGGGTCCAAGAGACCCAGTACTTC.